Listed below are T cell receptor beta chains from one sample, sequenced in a study of T cell responses to AZD1222 COVID-19 vaccine. Profiling relied on immunoSEQ multiplex PCR, and the TCRdb table lists in-frame clones only, not all of them. The table lists about 130,000 clones, under 95% of them singletons. The sequences come from peripheral blood, collected on day 0 of AZD1222 vaccination. These receptors originate from an adult in good health. Each CDR3 is given with its conserved first and last residue. D genes are given only for firm matches. The size of a clone is reported for some rows only, either as once, few or many, or as a class for expanded clones.

cdr3_length j_call d_call v_call clone_size cdr3_nt cdr3_aa
15 TRBJ1-2 - TRBV19 - TGTGCCAGTAGTATCCAGGCACGACAGTCCTATGGCTACACCTTC CASSIQARQSYGYTF
14 TRBJ1-2 TRBD1 TRBV30 - TGTGCCTGGAGTGTAGATAGGGGGCGGAGGGGCTACACCTTC CAWSVDRGRRGYTF
14 TRBJ1-3 TRBD1 TRBV4-1 - TGCGCCAGCAGCCAGCCGGGACAGCGAAACACCATATATTTT CASSQPGQRNTIYF
12 TRBJ2-5 - TRBV19 - TGTGCCAGTGGCGGGGACGCGGAGACCCAGTACTTC CASGGDAETQYF
17 TRBJ2-2 TRBD2 TRBV9 - TGTGCCAGCAGCGTAGAAATCGCGGGGGGTTCCACCGGGGAGCTGTTTTTT CASSVEIAGGSTGELFF
14 TRBJ2-7 - TRBV19 - TGTGCCAGTAGTATCTTGCGGGACTCGGGCGAGCAGTACTTC CASSILRDSGEQYF
15 TRBJ1-1 TRBD1 TRBV7-8 - TGTGCCAGCAGCCCCCGGACAGGGAAGGTTACTGAAGCTTTCTTT CASSPRTGKVTEAFF
11 TRBJ2-5 - TRBV12-3/TRBV12-4 - TGTGCCAGCAGTTTAGTGGGGACCCAGTACTTC CASSLVGTQYF
15 TRBJ1-4 - TRBV18 - TGTGCCAGCTCACTCCTCGGATTCGAGAGGGAAAAACTGTTTTTT CASSLLGFEREKLFF
15 TRBJ1-4 TRBD1 TRBV4-3 - TGCGCCAGCAGCCAAGGGGACAGAGGGAATGAAAAACTGTTTTTT CASSQGDRGNEKLFF
17 TRBJ1-2 TRBD1 TRBV27 - TGTGCCACCCACCGATCCCCTTTCGGACAGGGCTACCATGGCTACACCTTC CATHRSPFGQGYHGYTF
16 TRBJ1-5 - TRBV7-2 - TGTGCCAGCAGCTTAGTGGGCACCTATAGCAATCAGCCCCAGCATTTT CASSLVGTYSNQPQHF
13 TRBJ1-1 TRBD1 TRBV10-3 - TGTGCCATCTCCGGGACAGGGTCTCCTGAAGCTTTCTTT CAISGTGSPEAFF
16 TRBJ1-1 - TRBV3-1/TRBV3-2 - TGTGCCAGCAGCCAAGCTCTTCTTCCAGGAGACACTGAAGCTTTCTTT CASSQALLPGDTEAFF
15 TRBJ1-5 TRBD1 TRBV2 - TGTGCCAGCAGTGAAGAGGGGGCAGGAGGACAGCCCCAGCATTTT CASSEEGAGGQPQHF
14 TRBJ1-4 - TRBV18 - TGTGCCAGCTCACAGGGACGGAGTAATGAAAAACTGTTTTTT CASSQGRSNEKLFF
15 TRBJ2-6 - TRBV6-2/TRBV6-3 once TGTGCCAGCAGCGCCGAGGGAACCGGGGCCAACGTCCTGACTTTC CASSAEGTGANVLTF
16 TRBJ2-7 - TRBV9 - TGTGCCAGCAGCGTAGGGGCACAGGGTCTAGGCTACGAGCAGTACTTC CASSVGAQGLGYEQYF
13 TRBJ2-5 - TRBV29-1 - TGCAGCGTTGTGTTTGGGGGCTGGGAGACCCAGTACTTC CSVVFGGWETQYF
16 TRBJ2-3 - TRBV5-1 - TGCGCCAGCAGCCCGGCGGAGGCCATGTACACAGATACGCAGTATTTT CASSPAEAMYTDTQYF
15 TRBJ2-5 TRBD2 TRBV6-2/TRBV6-3 - TGTGCCAGCAGTTCCCTAGCGGGGGCACAAGAGACCCAGTACTTC CASSSLAGAQETQYF
11 TRBJ2-7 - TRBV6-2/TRBV6-3 once TGTGCCAGCAGTTGGGGTCGCGAGCAGTACTTC CASSWGREQYF
16 TRBJ2-5 TRBD2 TRBV19 - TGTGCCAGTAGTACCGGACTAGCGGGGGGGCAAGAGACCCAGTACTTC CASSTGLAGGQETQYF
15 TRBJ2-6 TRBD1 TRBV5-8 - TGTGCCAGCAGGAGGACAGGGGCCGGGGCCAACGTCCTGACTTTC CASRRTGAGANVLTF
16 TRBJ2-2 TRBD2 TRBV6-6 - TGTGCCAGCAGCCCCGGACTAGCCCCGGACACCGGGGAGCTGTTTTTT CASSPGLAPDTGELFF
15 TRBJ2-3 - TRBV5-5 - TGTGCCAGCACGCGCGGCAGCCTAAGCACAGATACGCAGTATTTT CASTRGSLSTDTQYF
17 TRBJ2-3 TRBD2 TRBV5-8 - TGTGCCAGCAGCCCTGGACTAGCGGGGGGGATCGCAGATACGCAGTATTTT CASSPGLAGGIADTQYF
17 TRBJ2-1 - TRBV4-1 - TGCGCCAGCAGCCGTCCAAACACAGGGATAAGAGGAAATGAGCAGTTCTTC CASSRPNTGIRGNEQFF
13 TRBJ2-1 - TRBV5-1 - TGCGCCAGCAGCTCCCGACAGGACAATGAGCAGTTCTTC CASSSRQDNEQFF
11 TRBJ2-2 - TRBV10-3 - TGTGCCATCAGTGGGACCGGGGAGCTGTTTTTT CAISGTGELFF
14 TRBJ2-5 - TRBV3-1/TRBV3-2 - TGTGCCAGCAGCCATTACCCCGGTCAAGAGACCCAGTACTTC CASSHYPGQETQYF
16 TRBJ2-7 TRBD2 TRBV10-1 - TGCGCCAGCAGTGAGTCGGGGATGGGGGGGAGCGACGAGCAGTACTTC CASSESGMGGSDEQYF
15 TRBJ2-3 - TRBV4-2 - TGTGCCAGCAGCCTGGGGACCTTTAGCACAGATACGCAGTATTTT CASSLGTFSTDTQYF
17 TRBJ2-2 - TRBV23-1 few TGCGCCAGCAGCCTAATCGGGGTTCCGAGAGTCGCCGGGGAGCTGTTTTTT CASSLIGVPRVAGELFF
17 TRBJ2-5 TRBD2 TRBV19 - TGTGCCAGTAGTGAGTCCGCTAGCGGGGGCCGCCAAGAGACCCAGTACTTC CASSESASGGRQETQYF
14 TRBJ2-7 - TRBV5-1 - TGCGCCAGCAGCCCTGGGACGGTTCCATACGAGCAGTACTTC CASSPGTVPYEQYF
16 TRBJ2-2 - TRBV5-1 - TGCGCCAGCAGCTTGGTCCCGGGGGCGAACACCGGGGAGCTGTTTTTT CASSLVPGANTGELFF
14 TRBJ1-2 TRBD1 TRBV18 - TGTGCCAGCTCACCGGGGACAGGGGGTCGCGGCTACACCTTC CASSPGTGGRGYTF
14 TRBJ1-1 TRBD1 TRBV3-1/TRBV3-2 - TGTGCCAGCAGCCAAGGGGACAGACACACTGAAGCTTTCTTT CASSQGDRHTEAFF
14 TRBJ2-2 - TRBV27 - TGTGCCAGCAGTTCCTTCCAGGTTTCCGGGGAGCTGTTTTTT CASSSFQVSGELFF
13 TRBJ2-2 - TRBV7-3 - TGTGCCAGCAGCTTAGGACTACCCGGGGAGCTGTTTTTT CASSLGLPGELFF
15 TRBJ1-4 TRBD1 TRBV6-5 - TGTGCCAGCAGTTACTCGGGACAGGGGGTGGGCGGACTGTTTTTT CASSYSGQGVGGLFF